The clone carrying this T cell receptor (beta chain) appeared many times. Its antigen is unidentified. This entry is derived from a study of T cells in Graves' hyperthyroidism and ophthalmopathy. The CDR3 is 22 residues long. Trimming at V came to 8 bases and at J to 0 bases, leaving 31 bases not matched to a gene. CDR1 SNHLY and CDR2 FYNNEI come from the germline V gene. General observations from the study: Before onset, by a median of approximately 6.8 months, the model predicted ophthalmopathy. In simple terms, a model built on 13 V-J features told ophthalmopathy apart from stable hyperthyroidism.

RNA transcripts yielded amplified TCR beta CDR3 regions. During a first-round RT-PCR of the TCR CDR3, the HTBI primer set was used. In TCRdb, the multiplex PCR reads were re-called with MiXCR into one record per CDR3 protein. The profile shows 600,000 or so distinct CDR3 sequences, 14% of them singletons. Clinical symptoms, serum thyroxine and TRAb, thyroid ultrasound and orbital computed tomography together formed the diagnostic basis. A roughly 9.3 ml volume of fresh peripheral blood provided the PBMCs. This TCR derives from a woman aged 45-59 years with Graves' ophthalmopathy. The chain employs TRBV2 and TRBJ2-7; TRBD1 aligns across 7 bases. What was sequenced was blood. Here the CDR3 reads CASSHPIDRDFSRRSLSYEQYF. Written as DNA, the CDR3 is TGTGCCAGCTCACACCCTATAGACAGGGATTTTAGCAGGAGAAGTCTCTCCTACGAGCAGTACTTC.